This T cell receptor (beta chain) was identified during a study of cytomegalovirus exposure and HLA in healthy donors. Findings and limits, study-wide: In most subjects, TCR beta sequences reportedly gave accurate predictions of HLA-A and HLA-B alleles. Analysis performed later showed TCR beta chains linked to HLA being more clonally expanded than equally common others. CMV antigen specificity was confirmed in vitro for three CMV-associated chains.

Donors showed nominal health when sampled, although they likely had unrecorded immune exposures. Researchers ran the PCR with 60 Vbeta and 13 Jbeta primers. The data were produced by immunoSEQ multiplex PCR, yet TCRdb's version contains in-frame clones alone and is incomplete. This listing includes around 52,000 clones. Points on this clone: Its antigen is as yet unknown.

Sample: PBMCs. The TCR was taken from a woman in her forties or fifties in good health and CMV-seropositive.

This chain's CDR3 is CASLQGYEQYF. In DNA form, the CDR3 reads TGTGCCAGTTTACAGGGGTACGAGCAGTACTTC. V usage is TRBV28 and J usage is TRBJ2-7; 7 bases are a match to TRBD1. Germline CDR1 is MDHEN and CDR2 is SYDVKM. This CDR3 region has 11 residues. Unmatched junction bases numbered 3, after V lost 9 bases and J lost 4 bases.